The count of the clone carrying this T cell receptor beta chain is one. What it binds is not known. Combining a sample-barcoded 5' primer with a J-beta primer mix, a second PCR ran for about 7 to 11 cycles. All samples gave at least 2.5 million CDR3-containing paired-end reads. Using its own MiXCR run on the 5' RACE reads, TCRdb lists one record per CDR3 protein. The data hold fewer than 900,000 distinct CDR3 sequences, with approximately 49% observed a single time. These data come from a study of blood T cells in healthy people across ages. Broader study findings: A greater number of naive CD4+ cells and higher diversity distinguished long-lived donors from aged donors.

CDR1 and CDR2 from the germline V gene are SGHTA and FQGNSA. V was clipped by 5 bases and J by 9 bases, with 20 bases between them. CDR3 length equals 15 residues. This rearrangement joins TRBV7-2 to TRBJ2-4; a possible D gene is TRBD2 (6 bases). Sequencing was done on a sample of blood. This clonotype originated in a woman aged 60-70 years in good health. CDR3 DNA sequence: TGTGCCAGCAGCCCAGAGGGGTATAGTAGCGGCATTCAGTACTTC. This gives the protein CASSPEGYSSGIQYF. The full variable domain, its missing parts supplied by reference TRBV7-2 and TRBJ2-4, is GAGVSQSPSNKVTEKGKDVELRCDPISGHTALYWYRQSLGQGLEFLIYFQGNSAPDKSGLPSDRFSAERTGGSVSTLTIQRTQQEDSAVYLCASSPEGYSSGIQYFGAGTRLSVL.